The rows below give T cell receptor beta chains drawn from one sample of a study of T-cell reconstitution after alpha-beta-depleted transplantation in children. TCRdb re-analysed the PCR reads in MiXCR, keeping a single row per CDR3 protein. Of approximately 82,000 distinct CDR3 sequences listed, around 15% are singletons. Material: PBMCs, mostly from graft donor cells, obtained 180 days after TCRalphabeta/CD19-depleted stem cell transplant. These receptors came from a male patient between 2 and 15 years old who had a stem cell transplant for acute lymphoblastic leukemia, so the T cells may come from the graft donor. The CDR3 runs from the conserved cysteine through the conserved F or W. The order of the fields is V gene, J gene, clone size, D gene, CDR3 length, CDR3 DNA, CDR3 protein. A D gene is named only where the DNA matches it firmly. Some rows have no size entry. The others give once, few or many, or a class for an expanded clone.

TRBV20-1	TRBJ2-3	once	TRBD1	15	TGCAGTGGGGGAAACCGGGACAGGGTGTGGAATACGCAGTATTTT	CSGGNRDRVWNTQYF
TRBV20-1	TRBJ1-5	few	NA	13	TGCAGTGCTAGAGAGGCAGGGCGGCAGCCCCAGCATTTT	CSAREAGRQPQHF
TRBV24-1	TRBJ1-2	NA	NA	13	TGTGCCACAGGGGACCCTTCAGGCTATGGCTACACCTTC	CATGDPSGYGYTF
TRBV12-3/TRBV12-4	TRBJ2-1	NA	TRBD2	13	TGTGCCAGCAGGGGGACTACCTACAATGAGCAGTTCTTC	CASRGTTYNEQFF
TRBV7-9	TRBJ2-3	many	NA	16	TGTGCCAGCACGCCGGAGACTCACGTCTTCTCGGATACGCAGTATTTT	CASTPETHVFSDTQYF
TRBV11-2	TRBJ2-3	few	NA	18	TGTGCCAGCACCGGAGATCTACTGGGAACCGGTCGGGCAGATACGCAGTATTTT	CASTGDLLGTGRADTQYF
TRBV4-2	TRBJ2-2	many	NA	14	TGTGCCAGCAGCCAACTCCTTAGGGACGGGGAGCTGTTTTTT	CASSQLLRDGELFF
TRBV27	TRBJ1-5	few	NA	14	TGTGCCAGCAGTCTACGGGAGAGACATCAGCCCCAGCATTTT	CASSLRERHQPQHF
TRBV18	TRBJ2-1	NA	TRBD1	14	TGTGCCAGCTCACCTGCCAGGGGGCCCGATGAGCAGTTCTTC	CASSPARGPDEQFF
TRBV20-1	TRBJ1-1	many	TRBD1	12	TGCAGTGCTAGCAGGGGGGGATTACAAGCTTTCTTT	CSASRGGLQAFF